A selection of T cell receptor beta chains follows, all from one sample in a study of CD4 T cells in relation to SARS-CoV-2 and coronaviruses. No antigen is known for these receptors. Measured with immunoSEQ multiplex PCR; TCRdb has only the in-frame clones, and not every one. The table includes nearly 30,000 clones, less than 85% detected once. Sequenced sample: CD4+ T cells from PBMCs, cultured in vitro. These receptors were collected from a human donor in good health. Each CDR3 is given with its conserved first and last residue. The order of the fields is clone size, D gene, J gene, V gene, CDR3 protein, CDR3 DNA. A D gene is named only where the DNA matches it firmly. Clone size is shown for a subset of rows, as once, few, many or a class of expanded clone.

abundance: -
d_gene: -
j_gene: TRBJ1-1
v_gene: TRBV7-2
CDR3aa: CASRPVGAGNTEAFF
CDR3nt: TGTGCCAGCAGACCTGTGGGGGCAGGGAACACTGAAGCTTTCTTT

abundance: -
d_gene: -
j_gene: TRBJ2-7
v_gene: TRBV30
CDR3aa: CAWSTGGAYEQYF
CDR3nt: TGTGCCTGGAGTACTGGGGGCGCCTACGAGCAGTACTTC

abundance: -
d_gene: TRBD2
j_gene: TRBJ2-1
v_gene: TRBV7-9
CDR3aa: CASSEGLVDEQFF
CDR3nt: TGTGCCAGCAGCGAGGGACTAGTCGATGAGCAGTTCTTC

abundance: -
d_gene: -
j_gene: TRBJ1-2
v_gene: TRBV7-2
CDR3aa: CASSLAQGFYGYTF
CDR3nt: TGTGCCAGCAGCTTAGCCCAGGGATTCTATGGCTACACCTTC

abundance: -
d_gene: TRBD2
j_gene: TRBJ2-7
v_gene: TRBV28
CDR3aa: CASSRAGGRAQEYF
CDR3nt: TGTGCCAGCAGCCGTGCTGGCGGGAGGGCGCAGGAGTACTTC

abundance: -
d_gene: TRBD2
j_gene: TRBJ2-1
v_gene: TRBV7-9
CDR3aa: CASSDLRKAGSLEQFF
CDR3nt: TGTGCCAGCAGCGACCTCCGCAAAGCGGGGTCCCTGGAGCAGTTCTTC

abundance: once
d_gene: -
j_gene: TRBJ2-6
v_gene: TRBV28
CDR3aa: CASSLYGSGANVLTF
CDR3nt: TGTGCCAGCAGTTTATATGGCTCTGGGGCCAACGTCCTGACTTTC

abundance: -
d_gene: -
j_gene: TRBJ2-1
v_gene: TRBV7-2
CDR3aa: CASSPLGHEQFF
CDR3nt: TGTGCCAGCAGCCCCTTGGGCCATGAGCAGTTCTTC

abundance: -
d_gene: -
j_gene: TRBJ2-2
v_gene: TRBV19
CDR3aa: CASTTGTDRTGELFF
CDR3nt: TGTGCCAGTACCACCGGGACGGATCGCACCGGGGAGCTGTTTTTT

abundance: -
d_gene: -
j_gene: TRBJ2-2
v_gene: TRBV7-9
CDR3aa: CASRAAGVVTGELFF
CDR3nt: TGTGCCAGCAGGGCGGCAGGGGTGGTCACCGGGGAGCTGTTTTTT

abundance: -
d_gene: TRBD1
j_gene: TRBJ1-1
v_gene: TRBV7-9
CDR3aa: CASSPRGQGGGHTEAFF
CDR3nt: TGTGCCAGCAGCCCAAGAGGACAGGGAGGGGGACACACTGAAGCTTTCTTT

abundance: -
d_gene: -
j_gene: TRBJ1-4
v_gene: TRBV28
CDR3aa: CASSTSPLGGPLNEKLFF
CDR3nt: TGTGCCAGCTCGACCTCCCCCCTGGGTGGGCCTCTTAATGAAAAACTGTTTTTT

abundance: once
d_gene: -
j_gene: TRBJ1-2
v_gene: TRBV25-1
CDR3aa: CASTLGTGTQNYGYTF
CDR3nt: TGTGCCAGCACATTGGGAACCGGGACACAAAACTATGGCTACACCTTC

abundance: -
d_gene: -
j_gene: TRBJ1-5
v_gene: TRBV27
CDR3aa: CASSLGGAGQPQHF
CDR3nt: TGTGCCAGCAGTTTGGGCGGAGCAGGACAGCCCCAGCATTTT

abundance: few
d_gene: TRBD2
j_gene: TRBJ2-5
v_gene: TRBV5-1
CDR3aa: CASSVTSGGETQYF
CDR3nt: TGCGCCAGCAGCGTGACTAGCGGGGGGGAGACCCAGTACTTC

abundance: -
d_gene: -
j_gene: TRBJ2-4
v_gene: TRBV29-1
CDR3aa: CSAGRAKNIQYF
CDR3nt: TGCAGCGCCGGGAGAGCCAAAAACATTCAGTACTTC

abundance: -
d_gene: TRBD2
j_gene: TRBJ2-7
v_gene: TRBV7-9
CDR3aa: CASSEASGNLAYEQYF
CDR3nt: TGTGCCAGCAGCGAGGCTAGCGGAAATTTAGCCTACGAGCAGTACTTC

abundance: -
d_gene: -
j_gene: TRBJ2-1
v_gene: TRBV2
CDR3aa: CASSDRGNNEQFF
CDR3nt: TGTGCCAGCAGTGATCGAGGAAACAATGAGCAGTTCTTC

abundance: -
d_gene: TRBD1
j_gene: TRBJ1-1
v_gene: TRBV5-1
CDR3aa: CASSLQGRDTEAFF
CDR3nt: TGCGCCAGCAGCCTACAGGGGAGGGACACTGAAGCTTTCTTT

abundance: -
d_gene: -
j_gene: TRBJ1-5
v_gene: TRBV15
CDR3aa: CATSAVRLDQPQHF
CDR3nt: TGTGCCACCAGCGCCGTTCGGCTCGATCAGCCCCAGCATTTT

abundance: few
d_gene: TRBD1
j_gene: TRBJ1-5
v_gene: TRBV5-6
CDR3aa: CASSLVRVGQYSNQPQHF
CDR3nt: TGTGCCAGCAGCTTGGTCCGTGTGGGACAGTATAGCAATCAGCCCCAGCATTTT

abundance: -
d_gene: -
j_gene: TRBJ1-5
v_gene: TRBV3-1/TRBV3-2
CDR3aa: CASSHRGGNQPQHF
CDR3nt: TGTGCCAGCAGCCACAGGGGAGGCAATCAGCCCCAGCATTTT

abundance: -
d_gene: -
j_gene: TRBJ1-5
v_gene: TRBV25-1
CDR3aa: CASSKPGNNQPQHF
CDR3nt: TGTGCCAGCAGTAAGCCAGGGAACAATCAGCCCCAGCATTTT

abundance: few
d_gene: -
j_gene: TRBJ1-4
v_gene: TRBV6-2/TRBV6-3
CDR3aa: CASSPTGGGKLFF
CDR3nt: TGTGCCAGCAGCCCGACCGGCGGCGGAAAACTGTTTTTT

abundance: few
d_gene: TRBD1
j_gene: TRBJ1-5
v_gene: TRBV19
CDR3aa: CASSFRQGGNSNQPQHF
CDR3nt: TGTGCCAGTAGTTTCCGACAGGGGGGAAATAGCAATCAGCCCCAGCATTTT

abundance: -
d_gene: -
j_gene: TRBJ1-5
v_gene: TRBV5-1
CDR3aa: CASNEDGNQPQHF
CDR3nt: TGCGCCAGCAACGAGGACGGCAATCAGCCCCAGCATTTT

abundance: -
d_gene: TRBD1
j_gene: TRBJ2-1
v_gene: TRBV12-3/TRBV12-4
CDR3aa: CASSPTGDEQFF
CDR3nt: TGTGCCAGCAGTCCAACAGGGGATGAGCAGTTCTTC

abundance: -
d_gene: TRBD1
j_gene: TRBJ2-6
v_gene: TRBV5-1
CDR3aa: CASSAGTGLRSGANVLTF
CDR3nt: TGCGCCAGCAGCGCCGGGACAGGGCTCCGCTCTGGGGCCAACGTCCTGACTTTC

abundance: -
d_gene: TRBD2
j_gene: TRBJ2-1
v_gene: TRBV10-3
CDR3aa: CAITDRGGRDVEQFF
CDR3nt: TGTGCCATCACTGATCGGGGGGGCCGGGACGTCGAGCAGTTCTTC

abundance: -
d_gene: -
j_gene: TRBJ1-5
v_gene: TRBV6-5
CDR3aa: CASRSGYVSNQPQHF
CDR3nt: TGTGCCAGCAGGTCAGGATACGTGAGCAATCAGCCCCAGCATTTT

abundance: -
d_gene: -
j_gene: TRBJ1-3
v_gene: TRBV7-2
CDR3aa: CASSYYLQGSGNTIYF
CDR3nt: TGTGCCAGCAGCTACTATCTACAGGGCTCTGGAAACACCATATATTTT

abundance: -
d_gene: -
j_gene: TRBJ2-1
v_gene: TRBV3-1/TRBV3-2
CDR3aa: CASSQDPDSSYNEQFF
CDR3nt: TGTGCCAGCAGCCAAGATCCAGACAGCTCCTACAATGAGCAGTTCTTC

abundance: -
d_gene: -
j_gene: TRBJ2-3
v_gene: TRBV4-3
CDR3aa: CASSQERQDTQYF
CDR3nt: TGCGCCAGCAGCCAAGAGAGACAAGATACGCAGTATTTT

abundance: -
d_gene: -
j_gene: TRBJ2-5
v_gene: TRBV7-9
CDR3aa: CATPRGSEETQYF
CDR3nt: TGTGCCACCCCGCGGGGCTCAGAAGAGACCCAGTACTTC

abundance: -
d_gene: -
j_gene: TRBJ2-1
v_gene: TRBV7-2
CDR3aa: CASSLQGSRNEQFF
CDR3nt: TGTGCCAGCAGCTTACAAGGTTCAAGGAATGAGCAGTTCTTC

abundance: -
d_gene: TRBD1
j_gene: TRBJ1-6
v_gene: TRBV18
CDR3aa: CASSPLPGGRNSPLHF
CDR3nt: TGTGCCAGCTCACCCTTACCAGGGGGCCGTAATTCACCCCTCCACTTT

abundance: -
d_gene: -
j_gene: TRBJ1-2
v_gene: TRBV29-1
CDR3aa: CSFNQGFLGTNYGYTF
CDR3nt: TGCAGCTTTAACCAGGGTTTCTTGGGTACTAACTATGGCTACACCTTC

abundance: few
d_gene: -
j_gene: TRBJ1-1
v_gene: TRBV5-6
CDR3aa: CASSLRALNTEAFF
CDR3nt: TGTGCCAGCAGCTTACGGGCCTTGAACACTGAAGCTTTCTTT

abundance: few
d_gene: -
j_gene: TRBJ2-1
v_gene: TRBV6-6
CDR3aa: CASSRQYNEQFF
CDR3nt: TGTGCCAGCAGTCGACAGTACAATGAGCAGTTCTTC

abundance: -
d_gene: TRBD1
j_gene: TRBJ1-4
v_gene: TRBV6-6
CDR3aa: CASSWEGDSEKLFF
CDR3nt: TGTGCCAGCAGTTGGGAGGGGGACAGTGAAAAACTGTTTTTT

abundance: -
d_gene: TRBD2
j_gene: TRBJ2-1
v_gene: TRBV5-4
CDR3aa: CASSAGLAGLNEQFF
CDR3nt: TGTGCCAGCAGCGCGGGACTAGCGGGATTGAATGAGCAGTTCTTC

abundance: -
d_gene: -
j_gene: TRBJ1-1
v_gene: TRBV10-3
CDR3aa: CAISSMNTEAFF
CDR3nt: TGTGCCATCAGTTCAATGAACACTGAAGCTTTCTTT

abundance: -
d_gene: -
j_gene: TRBJ2-4
v_gene: TRBV18
CDR3aa: CASSIGPGIKNIQYF
CDR3nt: TGTGCCAGCTCGATAGGCCCAGGAATCAAAAACATTCAGTACTTC

abundance: -
d_gene: -
j_gene: TRBJ2-7
v_gene: TRBV6-6
CDR3aa: CASSYNTPYSYEQYF
CDR3nt: TGTGCCAGCAGTTACAACACTCCCTACTCCTACGAGCAGTACTTC

abundance: -
d_gene: TRBD1
j_gene: TRBJ1-1
v_gene: TRBV7-6
CDR3aa: CASSSGPTGNPNWNTEAFF
CDR3nt: TGTGCCAGCAGCTCCGGACCGACAGGGAACCCAAACTGGAACACTGAAGCTTTCTTT

abundance: -
d_gene: TRBD1
j_gene: TRBJ2-7
v_gene: TRBV7-8
CDR3aa: CASNDQGVTYEQYF
CDR3nt: TGTGCCAGCAACGATCAGGGGGTAACCTACGAGCAGTACTTC

abundance: -
d_gene: -
j_gene: TRBJ2-6
v_gene: TRBV2
CDR3aa: CASSGDRDSGANVLTF
CDR3nt: TGTGCCAGCAGTGGCGATCGAGACTCCGGGGCCAACGTCCTGACTTTC

abundance: -
d_gene: -
j_gene: TRBJ2-7
v_gene: TRBV12-3/TRBV12-4
CDR3aa: CASSLAAVYEQYF
CDR3nt: TGTGCCAGCAGTTTAGCGGCAGTCTACGAGCAGTACTTC

abundance: -
d_gene: -
j_gene: TRBJ1-5
v_gene: TRBV29-1
CDR3aa: CSVGQNNQPQHF
CDR3nt: TGCAGCGTTGGACAGAACAATCAGCCCCAGCATTTT

abundance: -
d_gene: -
j_gene: TRBJ2-3
v_gene: TRBV3-1/TRBV3-2
CDR3aa: CASSPLGSGADTQYF
CDR3nt: TGTGCCAGCAGCCCCTTGGGGTCCGGGGCAGATACGCAGTATTTT

abundance: -
d_gene: TRBD2
j_gene: TRBJ2-5
v_gene: TRBV25-1
CDR3aa: CASSGRTSVETQYF
CDR3nt: TGTGCCAGCAGTGGACGGACTAGCGTTGAGACCCAGTACTTC

abundance: few
d_gene: -
j_gene: TRBJ1-6
v_gene: TRBV9
CDR3aa: CASSVDSHNSPLHF
CDR3nt: TGTGCCAGCAGCGTAGACAGTCATAATTCACCCCTCCACTTT

abundance: once
d_gene: -
j_gene: TRBJ1-2
v_gene: TRBV19
CDR3aa: CASSIEGAGDYGYTF
CDR3nt: TGTGCCAGTAGTATAGAGGGGGCAGGGGACTATGGCTACACCTTC